This TCR beta chain was recovered during a study of blood T cell repertoires in COVID-19. For the study at large: From the United States, Italy and Spain came samples of acute and convalescent COVID-19. PBMCs, B-cell-depleted T cells, or T cells provided the cDNA or gDNA that made up the material.

Authors' data handling: Using reference gene primer amplification, nucleated cell counts were estimated. Profiling relied on immunoSEQ multiplex PCR, and the TCRdb table lists in-frame clones only, not all of them. V and J calls and clone size come straight from that table; D and trimming were deduced from the DNA. The table has about 100,000 clones, around four fifths seen once. V shed 9 bases and J 1 base; nucleotides not matched to a gene: 4. Germline assignment: CDR1 LNHDA and CDR2 SQIVND (reference sequence). This CDR3 has 13 amino acids. The sequencing sample was made of peripheral blood. The receptor was isolated from a human donor in a cohort sampled during active COVID-19. The J gene is TRBJ1-1, the V gene TRBV19, with 8 nucleotides matching TRBD1. The CDR3 region is CASADRANTEAFF. The DNA for the CDR3 is TGTGCCAGCGCGGACAGGGCGAACACTGAAGCTTTCTTT.